This T cell receptor beta chain was sequenced for a study of blood T cell repertoires in COVID-19. The repertoire was sequenced with immunoSEQ multiplex PCR; TCRdb's copy has only in-frame clones and lacks some. The sample has over 45,000 clones; roughly four fifths are singletons. The CDR3 is made up of 16 amino acids. Germline V lookup: CDR1 LGHNA, CDR2 YNFKEQ. The junction had 5 bases not matched to a gene; V was cut back by 4 bases and J by 1 base. The chain combines TRBV4-2 with TRBJ2-5; 11 nucleotides agree with TRBD2. The specimen sequenced was peripheral blood. The source of this sequence is a woman over 75 with acute or convalescent COVID-19. This CDR3 is CASSLVAGGTQETQYF. The CDR3, as DNA: TGTGCCAGCAGCCTAGTAGCGGGGGGGACCCAAGAGACCCAGTACTTC.